This TCR beta chain was documented in a study of cytomegalovirus exposure and HLA in healthy donors. Sequenced by immunoSEQ multiplex PCR; TCRdb stores in-frame clones only, minus some. The sample lists some 110,000 clones, about 82% seen once, with approximately 4.9% in the top ten. CDR1 is SNHLY, CDR2 FYNNEI, per germline. The CDR3 extends over 17 amino acids. V dropped 4 bases and J dropped 1; count of bases not matched to a gene: 6. On this clone: The antigen remains undetermined.

Study-wide findings and caveats: Reports credit the classifier with highly specific, highly sensitive diagnosis of cytomegalovirus status. Subsequent analysis of the approximately 110 validation repertoires found a tendency for first-cohort TCR clusters to co-occur. The study listed roughly 160 cytomegalovirus-associated TCR beta chains.

The TCR comes from a man younger than 35 in good health and CMV-seronegative. The chain carries TRBV2 and TRBJ2-1; 11 bases agree with TRBD2. Sequenced: PBMCs. CDR3 DNA sequence: TGTGCCAGCAGTGCCCTAGCGGGAGGTCAATCCTACAATGAGCAGTTCTTC. It yields the protein CASSALAGGQSYNEQFF.